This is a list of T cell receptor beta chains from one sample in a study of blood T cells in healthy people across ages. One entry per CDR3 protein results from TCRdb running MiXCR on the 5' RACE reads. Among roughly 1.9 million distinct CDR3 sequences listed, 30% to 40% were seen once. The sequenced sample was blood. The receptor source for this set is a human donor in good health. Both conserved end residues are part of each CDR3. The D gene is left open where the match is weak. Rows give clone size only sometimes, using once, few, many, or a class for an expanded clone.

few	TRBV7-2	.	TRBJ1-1	TGTGCCAGCAGCCCAAGGGGGAAGGGCACTGAAGCTTTCTTT	CASSPRGKGTEAFF
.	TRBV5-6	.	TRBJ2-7	TGTGCCAGCAGCTTGGTGACAGCCGCCTACGAGCAGTACTTC	CASSLVTAAYEQYF
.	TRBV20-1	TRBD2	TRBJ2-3	TGCAGTGCTTCCCGGGGGGGGCGGGATACGCAGTATTTT	CSASRGGRDTQYF
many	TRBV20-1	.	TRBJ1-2	TGCAGTGCCTTTGACAGGATGAGGGCTTATGGCTACACCTTC	CSAFDRMRAYGYTF
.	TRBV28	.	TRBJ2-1	TGTGCCAGCTGCCTATGGAGGTCGGGCCGGAATGAGCAGTTCTTC	CASCLWRSGRNEQFF
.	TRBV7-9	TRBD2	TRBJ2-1	TGTGCCAGCAGTTTGCCGAGCGGGGGGCCCAATAATGAGCAGTTCTTC	CASSLPSGGPNNEQFF
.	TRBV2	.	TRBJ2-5	TGTGCCAGCAGCCTGACCCCTGAGATGGGGACCCAGTACTTC	CASSLTPEMGTQYF
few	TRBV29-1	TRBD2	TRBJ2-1	TGCAACGTGGAGGGACTACCTCCTAATATGATGTACAATGAGCAGTTCTTC	CNVEGLPPNMMYNEQFF
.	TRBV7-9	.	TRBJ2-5	TGTGCCAGCAGCTTAGCGCTCACCCAAGAGACCCAGTACTTC	CASSLALTQETQYF
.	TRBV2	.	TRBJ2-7	TGTGCCAGCAGTGGGGACCTTTCCGAGCAGTACTTC	CASSGDLSEQYF
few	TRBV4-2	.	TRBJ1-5	TGTGCCAGCAGACTGACAGTGAATAGCAATCAGCCCCAGCATTTT	CASRLTVNSNQPQHF
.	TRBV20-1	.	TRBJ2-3	TGCAGTGCTAAGCGTTTCGGAGATACGCAGTATTTT	CSAKRFGDTQYF
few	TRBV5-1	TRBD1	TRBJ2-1	TGCGCCAGCAGAGCTGAGACAGGGAGTTATAGTGAGCAGTTCTTC	CASRAETGSYSEQFF
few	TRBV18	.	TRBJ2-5	TGTGCCAGCTCACCGACCGGGACACAAGAGACCCAGTACTTC	CASSPTGTQETQYF
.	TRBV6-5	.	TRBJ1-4	TGTGCCAGCAGTTACTCAGCCCGGCAGTTTAATGAAAAACTGTTTTTT	CASSYSARQFNEKLFF
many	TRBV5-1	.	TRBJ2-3	TGCGCCAGCAGCTTGGCCGGATACAGAACCGCTAGCACAGATACGCAGTATTTT	CASSLAGYRTASTDTQYF
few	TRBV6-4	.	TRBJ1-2	TGTGCCAGCAGTGAAACCGGGAAATTTGATGGCTACACCTTC	CASSETGKFDGYTF
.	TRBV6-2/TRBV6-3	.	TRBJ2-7	TGTGCCAGCAGTTACTACCGGGACGATGGGTTCCACGAGCAGTACTTC	CASSYYRDDGFHEQYF
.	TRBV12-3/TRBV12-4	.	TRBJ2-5	TGTGCCAGCAGTTTCTACATCGGGGTAGGAGAGACCCAGTACTTC	CASSFYIGVGETQYF
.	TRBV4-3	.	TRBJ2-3	TGCGCCAGCAGCCAAGCAGGACAGCATCTCACAGATACGCAGTATTTT	CASSQAGQHLTDTQYF
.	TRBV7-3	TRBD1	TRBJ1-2	TGTGCCAGCAGCTCTAGAAGGACAGGGAAGAACTATGGCTACACCTTC	CASSSRRTGKNYGYTF
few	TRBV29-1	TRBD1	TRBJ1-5	TGCAGCGTCTTGACCGGGACAGGGAAGGGTCAGCCCCAGCATTTT	CSVLTGTGKGQPQHF
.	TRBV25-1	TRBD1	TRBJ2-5	TGTGCCAGCAGTTCATCAGGGGGCGAACGCCAAGAGACCCAGTACTTC	CASSSSGGERQETQYF
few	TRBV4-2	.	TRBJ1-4	TGTGCCAGCAGCCCAGACCAAGATGAAAAACTGTTTTTT	CASSPDQDEKLFF
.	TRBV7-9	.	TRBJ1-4	TGTGCCAGCAGCTCACAGGGTTCGGAAAAACTGTTTTTT	CASSSQGSEKLFF
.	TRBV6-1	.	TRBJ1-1	TGTGCCAGCAGTGAAGTTGGGGTCCTGAACACTGAAGCTTTCTTT	CASSEVGVLNTEAFF
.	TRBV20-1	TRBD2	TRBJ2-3	TGCAGTGCTAGATCTCCACTAGCGGGGAGCACAGATACGCAGTATTTT	CSARSPLAGSTDTQYF
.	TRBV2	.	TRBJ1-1	TGTGCCAGCACCGATAAGGGATTAGGGAACACTGAAGCTTTCTTT	CASTDKGLGNTEAFF
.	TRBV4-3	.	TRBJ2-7	TGCGCCAGCAGCCAACGTCCCCTTCGCGAGCAGTACTTC	CASSQRPLREQYF
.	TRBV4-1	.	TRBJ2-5	TGCGCCAGCAGCCAAGTCCCGGGGGCTCAAGAGACCCAGTACTTC	CASSQVPGAQETQYF
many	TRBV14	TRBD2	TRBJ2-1	TGTGCCAGCAGCTCCCGGACTAGCGGGGGCCTTATCTCCTACAATGAGCAGTTCTTC	CASSSRTSGGLISYNEQFF
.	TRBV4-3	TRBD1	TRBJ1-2	TGCGCCAGCAGCGGGTCAGGGGGCTTTAACTATGGCTACACCTTC	CASSGSGGFNYGYTF
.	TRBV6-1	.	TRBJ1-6	TGTGCCAGCAGTGATTACCCAGGTGGCAATTCACCCCTCCACTTT	CASSDYPGGNSPLHF
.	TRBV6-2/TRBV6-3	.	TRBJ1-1	TGTGCCAGCAGAGACAGCCCCAACTCGCAGGGCAGGAACACTGAAGCTTTCTTT	CASRDSPNSQGRNTEAFF
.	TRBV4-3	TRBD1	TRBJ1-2	TGCGCCAGCAGCCACCACTCTGGAATACAGGGGCGGGAGGGCTACACCTTC	CASSHHSGIQGREGYTF
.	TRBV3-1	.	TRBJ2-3	TGTGCCAGCAGCCAAGGGGTTCGGGGGACAGATACGCAGTATTTT	CASSQGVRGTDTQYF
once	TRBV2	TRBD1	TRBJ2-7	TGTGCCAGCAGCGGAGGGACAGGGAATAGCTACGAGCAGTACTTC	CASSGGTGNSYEQYF
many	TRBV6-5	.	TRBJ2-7	TGTGCCAGCAGATGGACCCAGGGTCCCTACGAGCAGTACTTC	CASRWTQGPYEQYF
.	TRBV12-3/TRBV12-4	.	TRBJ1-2	TGTGCCAGCAGTTTAATGACGGGGGGGTATGGCTACACCTTC	CASSLMTGGYGYTF
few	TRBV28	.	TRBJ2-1	TGTGCCAGCAGAGTCCCCGTGGGCAAACACAATGAGCAGTTCTTC	CASRVPVGKHNEQFF
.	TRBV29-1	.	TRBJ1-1	TGCAGCGGTGGGCACGGTGGGAACACTGAAGCTTTCTTT	CSGGHGGNTEAFF
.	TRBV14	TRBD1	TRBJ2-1	TGTGCCAGCCGGGACAGGGGAACGACTGAGCAGTTCTTC	CASRDRGTTEQFF
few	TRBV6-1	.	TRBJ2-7	TGTGCCAGCCACTCAGGCACCTACGAGCAGTACTTC	CASHSGTYEQYF
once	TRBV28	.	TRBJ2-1	TGTGCCAGCACTATCCGGGACTCCTACAATGAGCAGTTCTTC	CASTIRDSYNEQFF
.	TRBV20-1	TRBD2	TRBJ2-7	TGCAGTGCTAAGGGACTAGCGGGACACTCCTACGAGCAGTACTTC	CSAKGLAGHSYEQYF
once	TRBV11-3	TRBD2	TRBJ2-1	TGTGCCAGCAGCTTTTGGGCTAGCGGGGGGATCGATGAGCAGTTCTTC	CASSFWASGGIDEQFF
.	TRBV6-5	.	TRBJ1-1	TGTGCCAGCAGTTACTCGAGGATAGGGGAGGCTTTCTTT	CASSYSRIGEAFF
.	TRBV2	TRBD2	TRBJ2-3	TGTGCCAGCGATAATTTAGCGGGGGGAGTCACAGATACGCGGTATTTT	CASDNLAGGVTDTRYF
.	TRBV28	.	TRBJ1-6	TGTGCCAGCAGTTTTACTGGGGGCTATAATTCACCCCTCCACTTT	CASSFTGGYNSPLHF